The 19 T cell receptor beta chains given below trace back to one sample, sequenced in a study of T cell responses to AZD1222 COVID-19 vaccine (dated by TCRdb to the early 2020s). Reading the label with the study, this specimen's time point is: baseline before first vaccination. The library was produced with the immunoSEQ multiplex PCR assay. TCRdb took this table from immuneACCESS and kept in-frame rearrangements with V and J called. Such tables lack part of the clones; where checked against another copy, unresolved V genes explain under half of the gap, and the rest is unexplained. Counted in this sample were 70,000 to 90,000 clones; about nine tenths of them appeared once. The ten top clones hold approximately 3% of the sample. The sequenced sample was peripheral blood, obtained on day 0 of AZD1222 vaccination. The origin of the receptors is an adult in good health.

This chain links TRBV29-1 with TRBJ1-2; no reliable D call. The V gene's germline CDR1 is SQVTM and CDR2 ANQGSEA. This CDR3 region has 15 residues. The V gene lost 4 bases and the J gene lost 3 bases, with 18 bases spanning the gap. The chain's CDR3 is CSVGQEPNMDYGYTF. Written as DNA, the CDR3 is TGCAGCGTTGGTCAGGAGCCCAACATGGACTATGGCTACACCTTC.

This clone was observed once. The chain combines TRBV9 with TRBJ1-3; no clear D. The V gene lost 0 bases and the J gene lost 11 bases, with 12 bases spanning the gap. Germline V CDR1 and CDR2: SGDLS, YYNGEE. The CDR3 extends over 13 amino acids. CDR3 region: CASSVGLRRAIYF. CDR3 sequence (DNA): TGTGCCAGCAGCGTAGGCCTCCGTAGGGCCATATATTTT.

The chain employs TRBV18 and TRBJ2-3, with D possibly being TRBD2 (6 bases). This CDR3 contains 15 residues. Germline CDR1 KGHSH, CDR2 LQKENI. The V end lost 5 bases, the J end lost 3 bases, and 15 bases lay between the germline ends. Written as DNA, the CDR3 is TGTGCCAGCTCAGGAGGGGTGAAAGGGACAGATACGCAGTATTTT. It encodes CASSGGVKGTDTQYF. Drawing the rest from reference TRBV18 and TRBJ2-3, the complete variable domain is NAGVMQNPRHLVRRRGQEARLRCSPMKGHSHVYWYRQLPEEGLKFMVYLQKENIIDESGMPKERFSAEFPKEGPSILRIQQVVRGDSAAYFCASSGGVKGTDTQYFGPGTRLTVL.

V is TRBV4-1 and J is TRBJ1-1; 7 bases match TRBD1. V shed 1 base, J shed 1 base, and the junction held 3 bases outside the gene matches. The length of the CDR3 is 15 residues. From germline, CDR1 is MGHRA and CDR2 YSYEKL. Written as DNA, the CDR3 is TGCGCCAGCAGCCAAGGAGGGGGCGGGAACACTGAAGCTTTCTTT. Its translation: CASSQGGGGNTEAFF.

This clone appeared a single time. This chain links TRBV12-3 or TRBV12-4 with TRBJ1-2; TRBD1 matches at 7 bases. The CDR3 consists of 13 residues. V trimming: 1 base; J trimming: 8 bases; junction bases outside the gene matches: 4. In nucleotides, the CDR3 is TGTGCCAGCAGTTTAGGGCCAGGGGGAGGCTACACCTTC. Amino acids: CASSLGPGGGYTF.

The chain recombines TRBV11-2 with TRBJ2-3; D is undetermined. CDR1 and CDR2 (germline): SGHAT, FQNNGV. This CDR3 has 12 residues. Trimming cost V 3 bases and J 8 bases, with 9 bases left between them. The CDR3: CASSFGLGTQYF. In DNA, the CDR3 is TGTGCCAGCAGCTTCGGCCTAGGTACGCAGTATTTT.

The chain has TRBV13 and TRBJ1-3, with D perhaps matching TRBD1 (5 bases). The V gene lost 5 bases and the J gene lost 0 bases, with 14 bases spanning the gap. Germline V gene data show CDR1 as PRHDT and CDR2 as FYEKMQ (reference sequence). The CDR3 loop spans 16 amino acids. CDR3 protein: CASSSRDSYSGNTIYF. CDR3 bases: TGTGCCAGCAGCAGCCGGGACTCCTACTCTGGAAACACCATATATTTT.

J is TRBJ1-2 and V is TRBV6-5, with D perhaps TRBD1 (6 bases). The CDR3 contains 15 residues. Germline V gene lookup returns CDR1 MNHEY and CDR2 SVGAGI. The V end was cut by 4 bases, the J end by 4 bases, with 16 bases between. CDR3 sequence: CASSSWGRDIYGYTF. For the CDR3, the DNA is TGTGCCAGCAGTTCCTGGGGCAGGGACATCTATGGCTACACCTTC.

A word on this clone: In the same sample, other DNA sequences code for this CDR3. V and J are TRBV7-9 and TRBJ2-7, with no clear D. Trimming removed 8 bases at V and 4 bases at J, with 12 bases between. Looked up from germline, CDR1 is SEHNR and CDR2 is FQNEAQ (reference sequence). This CDR3 has 12 residues. CDR3 DNA: TGTGCCAGCTCGCCCACTGGGTACGAGCAGTACTTC. The encoded protein is CASSPTGYEQYF.

The chain employs TRBV6-5 and TRBJ1-1; D may be TRBD1 (5 bases). This CDR3 spans 13 amino acids. Trimming pared 6 bases from V and 6 bases from J, leaving 14 bases between. Germline-derived CDR1 and CDR2 are MNHEY and SVGAGI. DNA of the CDR3: TGTGCCAGCAGCCCCGGACACCGACCTGAAGCTTTCTTT. Its protein product is CASSPGHRPEAFF.

This chain uses TRBV11-2 with TRBJ2-7; D not certain. Germline V gives CDR1 SGHAT, CDR2 FQNNGV. The CDR3 covers 13 residues. Deletions cut 0 bases from V and 6 bases from J, with 9 bases between. CDR3 sequence reads: CASSLDPWFEQYF. CDR3 bases: TGTGCCAGCAGCTTAGATCCTTGGTTCGAGCAGTACTTC.

J is TRBJ2-7 and V is TRBV20-1; D ambiguous. The germline CDR1 and CDR2 sequences are DFQATT and SNEGSKA (reference sequence). The CDR3 is made up of 16 amino acids. V lost 3 bases, J lost 0 bases, and 18 bases lay in between. This CDR3 is CSASSPSAEHSYEQYF. CDR3 DNA: TGCAGTGCTAGTTCGCCCTCGGCGGAGCACTCCTACGAGCAGTACTTC.

V usage is TRBV7-9 and J usage is TRBJ2-3; D remains unclear. Trimming took 3 bases from V and 0 from J, leaving 13 bases between them. CDR1 SEHNR and CDR2 FQNEAQ come from the germline V gene (reference sequence). The CDR3 is 16 residues long. CDR3 DNA sequence: TGTGCCAGCAGCTTGATCCAGCTTAGGAGCACAGATACGCAGTATTTT. It is translated as CASSLIQLRSTDTQYF.

This clone has just one count. V is TRBV10-3 and J is TRBJ1-1; no definite D call. The CDR3 has 13 amino acids. From germline, CDR1 is ENHRY and CDR2 SYGVKD. Trimming removed 5 bases from V and 4 bases from J, with 11 bases in between. In DNA, the CDR3 is TGTGCCATCAGTCCCTCCGAGGGCACTGAAGCTTTCTTT. Encoded protein: CAISPSEGTEAFF.

The V call is TRBV6-5, the J call TRBJ1-4, with D tentatively TRBD1 (6 bases). From germline, CDR1 is MNHEY and CDR2 SVGAGI. Trimming cost V 5 bases and J 8 bases, with 18 bases left between them. The CDR3 contains 15 residues. Written as DNA, the CDR3 is TGTGCCAGCAGTCTCGGGGGAGCAGGGGTGGAAAAACTGTTTTTT. Residues: CASSLGGAGVEKLFF.

V is TRBV9 and J is TRBJ1-2, with a tentative D call TRBD1 (6 bases). V lost 0 bases to trimming and J lost 4 bases, with 13 bases between them. CDR1 and CDR2 (germline): SGDLS, YYNGEE. The CDR3 runs 15 residues. In nucleotides, the CDR3 is TGTGCCAGCAGCGTAGAAGCCACAGGGCTCTATGGCTACACCTTC. This gives the protein CASSVEATGLYGYTF. The full variable domain, its missing parts supplied by reference TRBV9 and TRBJ1-2, is DSGVTQTPKHLITATGQRVTLRCSPRSGDLSVYWYQQSLDQGLQFLIQYYNGEERAKGNILERFSAQQFPDLHSELNLSSLELGDSALYFCASSVEATGLYGYTFGSGTRLTVV.

This clone has a handful of counts. The rearrangement joins TRBV28 to TRBJ1-4, with 7 nucleotides matching TRBD1. Germline trimming cut 4 bases from V and 4 bases from J; bases unmatched to any gene: 12. Germline-derived CDR1 and CDR2 are MDHEN and SYDVKM. CDR3 length: 17 residues. CDR3 residues: CASSSQTGSRGNEKLFF. The CDR3 DNA reads as TGTGCCAGCAGTTCCCAGACAGGGAGTCGTGGTAATGAAAAACTGTTTTTT.

This sequence joins TRBV10-3 and TRBJ2-2; no clear D gene. Deletions cut 4 bases from V and 6 bases from J, with 6 bases between. The CDR3 is 12 residues long. CDR1 and CDR2 from the germline V gene are ENHRY and SYGVKD. Here the CDR3 DNA reads TGTGCCATCAGTGCTATCGCCGGGGAGCTGTTTTTT. Protein sequence: CAISAIAGELFF.

V usage is TRBV28 and J usage is TRBJ2-2, with 9 bases matching TRBD1. This CDR3 region has 17 residues. Germline values: CDR1 MDHEN, CDR2 SYDVKM. V dropped 8 bases and J dropped 4; count of bases not matched to a gene: 14. The CDR3 nucleotides read TGTGCCAGCTCGACCTCTGCACAGGGGGCGCGCACCGGGGAGCTGTTTTTT. This codes for CASSTSAQGARTGELFF.